The 26 T cell receptor beta chains reported below all come from one sample, sequenced in a study of beta chain features in type 1 diabetes. The isolated RNA, all of it, was reverse transcribed, so expressed TCRB transcripts were what got sequenced. TCRdb's table, derived via immunoSEQ multiplex PCR, lists solely in-frame clones and lacks some. Of approximately 250,000 clones in the sample, approximately 14% were seen once. The specimen sequenced was naive CD4+ T cells from blood. The receptors come from a woman between 40 and 50 years old in good health.

The chain uses TRBV29-1 and TRBJ1-2; 11 nucleotides align to TRBD1. Trimming took 3 bases from V and 5 from J; bases not matched to a gene: 11. This CDR3 is built from 16 residues. CDR1 and CDR2 from the germline V gene are SQVTM and ANQGSEA. The CDR3 coding sequence is TGCAGCGTTGATTTTGGGACAGGGGGATCTGGTTATGGCTACACCTTC. The encoded protein is CSVDFGTGGSGYGYTF. The whole variable domain, filled in from reference TRBV29-1 and TRBJ1-2, reads SAVISQKPSRDICQRGTSLTIQCQVDSQVTMMFWYRQQPGQSLTLIATANQGSEATYESGFVIDKFPISRPNLTFSTLTVSNMSPEDSSIYLCSVDFGTGGSGYGYTFGSGTRLTVV.

With respect to this clone: The sample carries other DNA sequences with the same CDR3. This chain joins TRBV18 and TRBJ2-3; D uncertain. V lost 3 bases to trimming and J lost 0 bases, with 4 bases between them. The CDR3 has 13 residues. CDR1 and CDR2 (germline): KGHSH, LQKENI. Written as DNA, the CDR3 is TGTGCCAGCTCACCCCCTAGCACAGATACGCAGTATTTT. This encodes CASSPPSTDTQYF.

The V call is TRBV18, the J call TRBJ2-7; the D gene is possibly TRBD2 (5 bases). Germline CDR1 KGHSH, CDR2 LQKENI. The CDR3 is 12 amino acids. V was shortened by 2 bases and J by 7 bases, with 9 bases between the two germline ends. CDR3 loop: CASSPSTGEQYF. In DNA, the CDR3 is TGTGCCAGCTCACCATCGACGGGAGAGCAGTACTTC.

This clone was seen more than once but under ten times. The J gene is TRBJ2-2, the V gene TRBV2; 9 nucleotides agree with TRBD1. Losses at the gene ends were 10 bases for V and 4 bases for J; bases not matched to a gene: 10. CDR1 is SNHLY and CDR2 is FYNNEI in the germline V gene. The CDR3 contains 15 residues. The CDR3 nucleotides are TGTGCCATCAAACGGGACAGGGACTTCACCGGGGAGCTGTTTTTT. Residues: CAIKRDRDFTGELFF.

V gene TRBV7-2 combines with J gene TRBJ1-6; 7 nucleotides agree with TRBD1. V was pared by 3 bases and J by 7 bases, with 3 bases of the junction left unmatched. The length of the CDR3 is 14 residues. The V gene's germline CDR1 is SGHTA and CDR2 FQGNSA. CDR3 nucleotides: TGTGCCAGCAGCTTCGCAGGGGGGAATTCACCCCTCCACTTT. This sequence encodes CASSFAGGNSPLHF.

This chain links TRBV2 with TRBJ2-1; 10 bases agree with TRBD2. V trimming: 3 bases; J trimming: 2 bases; junction bases outside the gene matches: 4. CDR3 size: 16 residues. The germline gives CDR1 SNHLY, CDR2 FYNNEI. CDR3 loop: CASSDRLAGAYNEQFF. CDR3 DNA sequence: TGTGCCAGCAGTGACCGGCTAGCGGGGGCCTACAATGAGCAGTTCTTC.

This rearrangement joins TRBV27 to TRBJ1-5; D unclear. CDR3 length equals 15 residues. V was shortened by 6 bases and J by 0 bases, with 12 bases between the two germline ends. Per the germline V gene, CDR1 is MNHEY and CDR2 is SMNVEV (reference sequence). CDR3 DNA sequence: TGTGCCAGCAGAGATTTAGACAATAGCAATCAGCCCCAGCATTTT. Translation: CASRDLDNSNQPQHF.

The chain has TRBV10-3 and TRBJ2-7, with 7 positions matching TRBD2. The J segment lost 0 bases and the V segment lost 10 bases, leaving 15 bases of the junction unmatched. The CDR3 is 16 residues long. Per the germline V gene, CDR1 is ENHRY and CDR2 is SYGVKD. CDR3 loop: CANSPSGAKRSYEQYF. CDR3 nucleotides: TGTGCCAACAGCCCCAGCGGGGCCAAACGCTCCTACGAGCAGTACTTC.

This chain uses TRBV11-2 with TRBJ2-1; tentative D call: TRBD2 (6 bases). CDR3 length: 13 residues. CDR1 SGHAT and CDR2 FQNNGV come from the germline V gene. Trimming pared 10 bases from V and 7 bases from J, leaving 17 bases between. In nucleotides, the CDR3 is TGTGCCACGGTAGGGAGGACTCCGAATGAGCAGTTCTTC. Translation gives CATVGRTPNEQFF.

This clone was counted at least ten times. The CDR3 DNA reads as TGTGCCAGCAGCTTAGCCCGCGGAGTTCTCGACGGCTACACCTTC. It encodes CASSLARGVLDGYTF. The chain is built from TRBV7-2 and TRBJ1-2; D call uncertain. The germline V and J ends were trimmed by 0 bases and 8 bases, with 16 bases remaining between them. Germline V gives CDR1 SGHTA, CDR2 FQGNSA. This CDR3 has 15 residues.

This clone was detected a few times. The CDR3 protein is CASSPAGTSGEETQYF. The CDR3 coding sequence is TGTGCCAGCTCACCAGCAGGGACTAGTGGGGAAGAGACCCAGTACTTC. The V and J genes are TRBV18 and TRBJ2-5, with 8 nucleotides matching TRBD2. This CDR3 is 16 amino acids long. V was pared by 2 bases and J by 3 bases, with 8 bases of the junction left unmatched. Germline CDR1 is KGHSH and CDR2 is LQKENI.

This clone was found a few times. The chain recombines TRBV5-1 with TRBJ1-1; D remains unclear. The CDR3 consists of 15 residues. From germline, CDR1 is SGHRS and CDR2 YFSETQ. The germline V and J ends were trimmed by 0 bases and 3 bases, with 12 bases remaining between them. CDR3 sequence reads: CASSLGPGWDTEAFF. For the CDR3, the DNA is TGCGCCAGCAGCTTGGGCCCAGGATGGGACACTGAAGCTTTCTTT.

This clone was seen only a few times. The rearrangement links TRBV5-1 to TRBJ1-5; unclear D gene. CDR3 length: 14 amino acids. The V gene's germline CDR1 is SGHRS and CDR2 YFSETQ. The V end lost 4 bases, the J end lost 2 bases, and 10 bases lay between the germline ends. CDR3 in DNA: TGCGCCAGCAGCCCCACCACGGGCAATCAGCCCCAGCATTTT. This codes for CASSPTTGNQPQHF.

Only a few counts were recorded for this clone. V and J are TRBV6-1 and TRBJ1-5; unclear D gene. With 1 base removed from V and 2 bases from J, the gap between germline ends came to 9 bases. This CDR3 is built from 15 residues. The germline gives CDR1 MNHNS, CDR2 SASEGT. The CDR3 protein is CASSEVPLGNQPQHF. The CDR3 DNA is TGTGCCAGCAGTGAAGTCCCACTGGGCAATCAGCCCCAGCATTTT.

In this sample, this clone turned up a few times. V and J are TRBV18 and TRBJ2-3, with a possible D match to TRBD2 (5 bases). Trimming stripped 8 bases from V and 3 bases from J, with 12 bases between. CDR3 size: 13 residues. Germline V gene lookup returns CDR1 KGHSH and CDR2 LQKENI. DNA for the CDR3: TGTGCCAGCCGGCCCGGGGAGACAGATACGCAGTATTTT. Its protein is CASRPGETDTQYF.

This clone turned up a few times. This sample also contains other DNA sequences that code for the same CDR3. This chain joins TRBV9 and TRBJ1-2; unclear D gene. Germline loops: CDR1 SGDLS, CDR2 YYNGEE. Trimming left V 0 bases short and J 5 bases short, with 11 bases between. There are 14 residues in the CDR3. The CDR3 sequence is CASSVAPDSYGYTF. The DNA of the CDR3 is TGTGCCAGCAGCGTAGCTCCGGACTCATATGGCTACACCTTC.

The chain combines TRBV19 with TRBJ1-5; 10 positions agree with TRBD1. Per germline, CDR1 LNHDA and CDR2 SQIVND (reference sequence). The CDR3 consists of 15 residues. The V segment lost 7 bases and the J segment 4 bases; nucleotides outside the gene matches: 7. The CDR3 region has the DNA TGTGCCAGTAAAGACAGGGGGCGCGGAAATCAGCCCCAGCATTTT. Protein sequence: CASKDRGRGNQPQHF.

The chain carries TRBV5-1 and TRBJ2-7; D not resolved. The length of the CDR3 is 14 residues. The germline V gene encodes CDR1 SGHRS and CDR2 YFSETQ. V was shortened by 4 bases and J by 1 base, with 12 bases between the two germline ends. As DNA, the CDR3 is TGCGCCAGCAGCGTAAACCCGGGTTCCTACGAGCAGTACTTC. Amino acid sequence: CASSVNPGSYEQYF.

The gene calls are TRBV4-3 and TRBJ2-7, with D hard to call. Germline V CDR1 and CDR2: LGHNA, YSLEER. The CDR3 has 13 residues. V dropped 1 base and J dropped 8 bases, with 12 bases sitting between them. The CDR3 here is CASSQGLLVQQYF. The CDR3 DNA reads TGCGCCAGCAGCCAAGGTTTACTGGTACAGCAGTACTTC.

CDR3 amino acids: CASSQGQVSGYTF. The CDR3 region has the DNA TGCGCCAGCAGCCAGGGACAGGTCTCTGGCTACACCTTC. The chain carries TRBV4-1 and TRBJ1-2, with 8 bases aligning to TRBD1. In germline, CDR1 is MGHRA, CDR2 YSYEKL. V lost 3 bases and J lost 7; bases outside the gene matches: 4. This CDR3 is built from 13 residues.

This clone occurred many times. J is TRBJ2-6 and V is TRBV7-9; perhaps TRBD1 as D (7 bases). The CDR3 extends over 15 amino acids. The germline V and J ends were trimmed by 8 bases and 4 bases, with 15 bases remaining between them. Germline lookup yields CDR1 SEHNR and CDR2 FQNEAQ (reference sequence). The CDR3 loop reads CASGSQGGGANVLTF. In nucleotides, the CDR3 is TGTGCCAGCGGATCGCAGGGGGGCGGGGCCAACGTCCTGACTTTC.

This rearrangement joins TRBV9 to TRBJ2-3; 7 nucleotides line up with TRBD1. Trimming took 3 bases from V and 0 from J; bases not matched to a gene: 7. CDR3 length: 16 residues. CDR1 is SGDLS, CDR2 YYNGEE, per germline. The CDR3 loop reads CASSDTGVSSTDTQYF. The CDR3 nucleotides are TGTGCCAGCAGCGACACAGGGGTATCTAGCACAGATACGCAGTATTTT. The full variable domain, its missing parts supplied by reference TRBV9 and TRBJ2-3, is DSGVTQTPKHLITATGQRVTLRCSPRSGDLSVYWYQQSLDQGLQFLIQYYNGEERAKGNILERFSAQQFPDLHSELNLSSLELGDSALYFCASSDTGVSSTDTQYFGPGTRLTVL.

The CDR3 nucleotides read TGTGCCAGCAGTGATTTGAGGGGGTCGGGTGGCTACACCTTC. Encoded protein: CASSDLRGSGGYTF. The chain couples TRBV2 to TRBJ1-2; D perhaps matches TRBD1 (6 bases). V lost 3 bases, J lost 7 bases, and 15 bases lay in between. The V gene's germline CDR1 is SNHLY and CDR2 FYNNEI. The CDR3 totals 14 residues.

There are a few counts of this clone. The chain employs TRBV5-4 and TRBJ1-2, with TRBD1 identical over 8 bases. CDR3 length: 13 amino acids. Germline V gene data show CDR1 as SGHNT and CDR2 as YYREEE (reference sequence). With V trimmed by 4 bases and J by 10 bases, 9 bases remained unmatched. DNA for the CDR3: TGTGCCAGCAGCGCCCCGGACAGGGTAGCCTACACCTTC. Its protein product is CASSAPDRVAYTF.

The J gene is TRBJ2-1, the V gene TRBV7-2; D is unclear. Per the germline V gene, CDR1 is SGHTA and CDR2 is FQGNSA. Trimming stripped 0 bases from V and 3 bases from J, with 9 bases between. This CDR3 is 15 amino acids long. The CDR3 reads CASSLAFAVYNEQFF. Written as DNA, the CDR3 is TGTGCCAGCAGCTTAGCTTTTGCGGTCTACAATGAGCAGTTCTTC.

This clone was found a few times. The chain links TRBV2 to TRBJ1-2, with a weak D call TRBD1 (6 bases). V lost 1 base, J lost 4 bases, and 13 bases lay in between. CDR1 is SNHLY, CDR2 FYNNEI, per germline. This CDR3 contains 15 residues. The CDR3 region is CASSEVGGALYGYTF. The CDR3 nucleotides are TGTGCCAGCAGTGAAGTGGGGGGGGCCCTCTATGGCTACACCTTC.